These T cell receptor beta chains were read from a single sample in a study of CD8+ T cells in alopecia areata. Generated by immunoSEQ multiplex PCR, the TCRdb table keeps only in-frame clones and is missing some. The repertoire holds around 82,000 clones, with roughly half as singletons. Sequenced material: NKG2D-high CD8+ T cells sorted from blood. These receptors all come from a human donor with alopecia areata. Both conserved end residues are part of each CDR3. The D gene is left open where the match is weak. Where a row states a size, it is once, few, many or the class of an expanded clone; other rows omit it.

D: TRBD1
size: once
J: TRBJ1-5
V: TRBV4-1
DNA: TGCGCCAGCAGCAGGGACAGGGGGGACAATCAGCCCCAGCATTTT
CDR3: CASSRDRGDNQPQHF

D: -
size: -
J: TRBJ2-7
V: TRBV2
DNA: TGTGCCAGCATCAGCAAGCAGGTTAACTCCTACGAGCAGTACTTC
CDR3: CASISKQVNSYEQYF

D: TRBD1
size: few
J: TRBJ2-2
V: TRBV4-1
DNA: TGCGCCAGCAGCCTACGGGACAGCTCCTTCACCGGGGAGCTGTTTTTT
CDR3: CASSLRDSSFTGELFF

D: TRBD2
size: few
J: TRBJ2-1
V: TRBV4-3
DNA: TGCGCCAGCAGCCAGGATTTAGCGGGAGGCCTCCTGAATGAGCAGTTCTTC
CDR3: CASSQDLAGGLLNEQFF

D: -
size: few
J: TRBJ1-4
V: TRBV6-5
DNA: TGTGCCAGCAGTTACTCGGCATCAGCGGAAAAACTGTTTTTT
CDR3: CASSYSASAEKLFF

D: TRBD1
size: -
J: TRBJ2-1
V: TRBV2
DNA: TGTGCCAGTGGACAGGGGAACTCCTACAATGAGCAGTTCTTC
CDR3: CASGQGNSYNEQFF

D: -
size: -
J: TRBJ2-1
V: TRBV20-1
DNA: TGCAGTGCTAGAGAGAGAGGCTTTTTGTTCTTC
CDR3: CSARERGFLFF

D: -
size: -
J: TRBJ1-2
V: TRBV18
DNA: TGTGCCAGCTCACCTTTGCAGGGGTTGAATGGCTACACCTTC
CDR3: CASSPLQGLNGYTF

D: TRBD2
size: -
J: TRBJ2-1
V: TRBV5-1
DNA: TGCGCCAGCAGCACACGACTAGCGTCGGCCCACAATGAGCAGTTCTTC
CDR3: CASSTRLASAHNEQFF

D: TRBD2
size: few
J: TRBJ2-1
V: TRBV19
DNA: TGTGCCAGTAGGGGACTAGCCTACAATGAGCAGTTCTTC
CDR3: CASRGLAYNEQFF

D: -
size: -
J: TRBJ2-7
V: TRBV5-1
DNA: TGCGCCAGCAGGGACCCGCCAAACTACGAGCAGTACTTC
CDR3: CASRDPPNYEQYF

D: TRBD2
size: -
J: TRBJ2-7
V: TRBV28
DNA: TGTGCCAGCAGTTTCCGGGGGGGACCCTACGAGCAGTACTTC
CDR3: CASSFRGGPYEQYF

D: -
size: -
J: TRBJ2-7
V: TRBV7-6
DNA: TGTGCCAGCAGCTTGACCCCGTACGAAGACGAGCAGTACTTC
CDR3: CASSLTPYEDEQYF

D: -
size: -
J: TRBJ2-7
V: TRBV28
DNA: TGTGCCAGCAGTTATGTGGGGTTCGGCTACGAGCAGTACTTC
CDR3: CASSYVGFGYEQYF

D: -
size: few
J: TRBJ2-7
V: TRBV29-1
DNA: TGCAGCGTTGTGGTGGGGGCCTTCTACGAGCAGTACTTC
CDR3: CSVVVGAFYEQYF

D: -
size: few
J: TRBJ2-7
V: TRBV28
DNA: TGTGCCAGCAGTCCCGGGACATATCATTACGAGCAGTACTTC
CDR3: CASSPGTYHYEQYF